These 20 T cell receptor beta chains were all obtained from the same sample, sequenced in a study of blood T cell repertoires in COVID-19. Assay used: immunoSEQ multiplex PCR; TCRdb lists only in-frame clones, some missing. This repertoire shows 200,000 to 250,000 clones, 83% found once; its top ten account for over 4.5%. Sequenced sample: peripheral blood. These receptors were collected from a human donor in a cohort sampled during active COVID-19.

The rearrangement links TRBV5-5 to TRBJ1-1; D is unresolved. CDR1 SGHKS and CDR2 YYEKEE come from the germline V gene (reference sequence). The ends were cut back, 1 base at V and 3 bases at J, with 7 bases in the middle. The CDR3 contains 13 residues. The DNA of the CDR3 is TGTGCCAGCAGCTTGTATGAGGACACTGAAGCTTTCTTT. Encoded protein: CASSLYEDTEAFF.

In its sample, this clone was seen a few times. The rearrangement joins TRBV6-1 to TRBJ1-6, with a tentative D call TRBD1 (5 bases). Germline lookup yields CDR1 MNHNS and CDR2 SASEGT. Trimming removed 2 bases at V and 5 bases at J, with 16 bases between. This CDR3 is built from 17 residues. For the CDR3, the DNA is TGTGCCAGCAGTGAACCACGATGGGACTTTAATAATTCACCCCTCCACTTT. Its translation: CASSEPRWDFNNSPLHF.

This rearrangement joins TRBV25-1 to TRBJ1-1, with 8 bases identical to TRBD1. This CDR3 spans 15 amino acids. CDR1 MGHDK and CDR2 SYGVNS come from the germline V gene. The ends lost 4 bases at V and 0 bases at J; junction bases unmatched: 4. The CDR3 DNA follows: TGTGCCAGCAGTGCGTTGGACAGGGTGAACACTGAAGCTTTCTTT. Amino acid sequence: CASSALDRVNTEAFF.

J is TRBJ2-7 and V is TRBV11-2; possible D gene TRBD1, 6 bases. The ends were cut back, 4 bases at V and 2 bases at J, with 15 bases in the middle. Germline V CDR1 and CDR2: SGHAT, FQNNGV. The CDR3 covers 15 residues. In nucleotides, the CDR3 is TGTGCCAGCAGCTCGGTTAGGGGGTTAGCCTACGAGCAGTACTTC. This encodes CASSSVRGLAYEQYF.

The genes are TRBV18 and TRBJ2-7; D is unresolved. V lost 3 bases and J 3 bases, leaving 15 bases between the germline ends. CDR3 length equals 15 residues. Germline values: CDR1 KGHSH, CDR2 LQKENI. The CDR3 sequence is CASSPSIGSSYEQYF. CDR3 DNA sequence: TGTGCCAGCTCACCCTCGATCGGCTCTAGCTACGAGCAGTACTTC.

The rearrangement joins TRBV6-2 or TRBV6-3 to TRBJ2-3, with 9 bases matching TRBD2. The germline gives CDR1 MNHEY, CDR2 SVGEGT. CDR3 length equals 18 residues. V shed 0 bases, J shed 4 bases, and the junction held 11 bases outside the gene matches. The CDR3 DNA follows: TGTGCCAGCAGTTACTCTTTTCTTCGCGGGAGGGCCGCAGATACGCAGTATTTT. Its translation is CASSYSFLRGRAADTQYF.

The V call is TRBV3-1 (or the pseudogene TRBV3-2), the J call TRBJ2-3; 7 positions match TRBD2. Germline CDR1 and CDR2: LGHDT and YNNKEL (reference sequence). This CDR3 has 15 amino acids. Unmatched junction bases numbered 5, after V lost 4 bases and J lost 1 base. CDR3 loop: CASSLSGGGTDTQYF. The CDR3, as DNA: TGTGCCAGCAGCCTCTCGGGGGGAGGCACAGATACGCAGTATTTT.

The CDR3 protein is CASSLGSQNEQFF. The DNA for the CDR3 is TGCGCCAGCAGCTTGGGCAGTCAAAATGAGCAGTTCTTC. J is TRBJ2-1 and V is TRBV5-1; D remains ambiguous. The CDR3 contains 13 residues. In germline, CDR1 is SGHRS, CDR2 YFSETQ. V lost 0 bases to trimming and J lost 7 bases, with 8 bases between them.

The chain recombines TRBV5-1 with TRBJ2-3; 12 bases agree with TRBD2. Germline loops: CDR1 SGHRS, CDR2 YFSETQ. The J segment lost 1 base and the V segment lost 0 bases, leaving 3 bases of the junction unmatched. The length of the CDR3 is 17 residues. CDR3 sequence: CASSLALAGGGTDTQYF. CDR3 in DNA: TGCGCCAGCAGCTTGGCTCTAGCGGGAGGGGGCACAGATACGCAGTATTTT.

A few counts support this clone. The V call is TRBV25-1, the J call TRBJ2-2, with D perhaps TRBD2 (6 bases). CDR3 length: 17 residues. Deletions cut 0 bases from V and 0 bases from J, with 11 bases between. The germline CDR1 and CDR2 sequences are MGHDK and SYGVNS. The chain's CDR3 is CASSEYRRGSNTGELFF. The CDR3, as DNA: TGTGCCAGCAGTGAATATCGGCGGGGCTCGAACACCGGGGAGCTGTTTTTT. The full variable domain, its missing parts supplied by reference TRBV25-1 and TRBJ2-2, is EADIYQTPRYLVIGTGKKITLECSQTMGHDKMYWYQQDPGMELHLIHYSYGVNSTEKGDLSSESTVSRIRTEHFPLTLESARPSHTSQYLCASSEYRRGSNTGELFFGEGSRLTVL.

The genes are TRBV5-1 and TRBJ1-3; D gene unclear. The CDR3 is 13 residues long. V was pared by 4 bases and J by 2 bases, with 7 bases between. Germline values: CDR1 SGHRS, CDR2 YFSETQ. CDR3 sequence reads: CASSPDAGNTIYF. CDR3 sequence (DNA): TGCGCCAGCAGCCCAGATGCTGGAAACACCATATATTTT.

The V gene is TRBV6-5, the J gene TRBJ2-3, with D uncertain. Trimming cost V 6 bases and J 4 bases, with 8 bases left between them. The CDR3 covers 12 residues. The germline V gene has CDR1 MNHEY and CDR2 SVGAGI. The chain's CDR3 is CASRDIADTQYF. The CDR3 DNA sequence: TGTGCCAGCAGAGACATTGCAGATACGCAGTATTTT.

This clone was detected a few times. The J gene is TRBJ1-5, the V gene TRBV24-1; 7 positions agree with TRBD1. Germline V gene data show CDR1 as KGHDR and CDR2 as SFDVKD. The junction had 10 bases not matched to a gene; V was cut back by 10 bases and J by 8 bases. This CDR3 spans 13 amino acids. The CDR3 spells CATQGPGAEPQHF. The CDR3, as DNA: TGTGCCACACAGGGGCCCGGAGCGGAGCCCCAGCATTTT.

J is TRBJ2-7 and V is TRBV6-6; TRBD2 matches 7 bases. V trimming: 5 bases; J trimming: 2 bases; junction bases outside the gene matches: 15. CDR3 length: 17 residues. Germline loops: CDR1 MNHNY, CDR2 SVGAGI (reference sequence). CDR3 nucleotide sequence: TGTGCCAGCAGTCTCCGGGGTGGGCGGGAGATCACCTACGAGCAGTACTTC. It yields the protein CASSLRGGREITYEQYF.

The chain is built from TRBV7-9 and TRBJ2-1; maybe TRBD2 (5 bases). V dropped 3 bases and J dropped 10 bases, with 13 bases sitting between them. This CDR3 has 13 residues. Germline CDR1 is SEHNR and CDR2 is FQNEAQ (reference sequence). CDR3 DNA: TGTGCCAGCAGCTTTATCCGGGGTTTCGAGCAGTTCTTC. Its translation is CASSFIRGFEQFF.

This clone is a singleton in its sample. The V and J genes are TRBV5-4 and TRBJ2-7, with TRBD1 matching over 10 bases. Unmatched junction bases numbered 9, after V lost 2 bases and J lost 7 bases. The CDR3 covers 15 residues. Germline V gene sequence: CDR1 SGHNT, CDR2 YYREEE (reference sequence). The CDR3 protein is CASSLRQGALGEQYF. Written as DNA, the CDR3 is TGTGCCAGCAGCTTACGACAGGGGGCACTAGGAGAGCAGTACTTC.

Only one count was recorded for this clone. The rearrangement uses TRBV5-6 and TRBJ1-2, with D tentatively TRBD1 (6 bases). The germline gives CDR1 SGHDT, CDR2 YYEEEE. V lost 2 bases to trimming and J lost 1 base, with 12 bases between them. The CDR3 runs to 15 residues. The CDR3 reads CASSFQDRVNYGYTF. CDR3 in DNA: TGTGCCAGCAGCTTTCAGGACAGAGTTAACTATGGCTACACCTTC.

The rearrangement uses TRBV25-1 and TRBJ1-4, with a weak D call TRBD1 (5 bases). Germline CDR1 MGHDK, CDR2 SYGVNS. The CDR3 is 14 amino acids. Trimming removed 6 bases from V and 5 bases from J, with 13 bases in between. The CDR3 protein is CASRETGYNEKLFF. CDR3 sequence (DNA): TGTGCCAGCAGAGAAACAGGTTACAATGAAAAACTGTTTTTT.

The rearrangement joins TRBV29-1 to TRBJ2-7; 8 positions match TRBD1. Losses at the gene ends were 3 bases for V and 6 bases for J; bases not matched to a gene: 1. This CDR3 spans 11 amino acids. Germline V gene lookup returns CDR1 SQVTM and CDR2 ANQGSEA. This chain's CDR3 is CSVETGAEQYF. In DNA, the CDR3 is TGCAGCGTTGAGACAGGGGCCGAGCAGTACTTC.

The chain carries TRBV28 and TRBJ1-5; the match to TRBD1 covers 9 bases. V trimming: 3 bases; J trimming: 6 bases; junction bases outside the gene matches: 9. Germline V gives CDR1 MDHEN, CDR2 SYDVKM. The CDR3 spans 16 residues. The DNA of the CDR3 is TGTGCCAGCAGTTTGATCGTGACAGGGGGATCTCAGCCCCAGCATTTT. This codes for CASSLIVTGGSQPQHF.